This T cell receptor (beta chain) was obtained from a study of blood T cell repertoires in COVID-19. TCRdb's copy holds only in-frame clones and misses some; the assay was immunoSEQ multiplex PCR. Of 73,000 or so clones in the sample, about 70% were seen once. V shed 0 bases and J shed 2 bases, with 11 bases lying between them. The CDR3 consists of 16 residues. Germline V gene data show CDR1 as LGHNA and CDR2 as YNFKEQ. The genes are TRBV4-2 and TRBJ1-3; a weak D match, TRBD1 (6 bases). The source is a man aged 60-69 years with acute or convalescent COVID-19. The material sequenced was peripheral blood. CDR3 sequence: CASSQESPGAGNTIYF. The DNA of the CDR3 is TGTGCCAGCAGCCAAGAAAGTCCAGGGGCTGGAAACACCATATATTTT.